This passage covers 14 T cell receptor beta chains from one sample sequenced in a study of T cell repertoires in cytomegalovirus infection. Using its own MiXCR run on the reads, TCRdb lists one record per CDR3 protein. Found here are roughly 720,000 distinct CDR3 sequences, 35% to 45% of them singletons; the top ten hold about 2.8%. The sequenced sample consisted of PBMCs. Every receptor here comes from a human donor in good health (CMV status not recorded). Some clones in this sample may be carry-over from other donors' samples.

This chain joins TRBV6-5 and TRBJ2-7; 12 nucleotides match TRBD2. J gave up 5 bases and V 3 bases, and 5 bases lay outside the gene matches. This CDR3 contains 15 residues. CDR1 MNHEY and CDR2 SVGAGI come from the germline V gene. CDR3 sequence (DNA): TGTGCCAGCAGTTATGCCCCTAGCGGGGGGGACGAGCAGTACTTC. Translation gives CASSYAPSGGDEQYF.

The rearrangement uses TRBV6-1 and TRBJ1-1; 7 positions match TRBD1. Germline assignment: CDR1 MNHNS and CDR2 SASEGT. V trimming: 7 bases; J trimming: 6 bases; junction bases outside the gene matches: 14. The CDR3 has 15 amino acids. This chain's CDR3 is CASTLRQGLLPEAFF. The CDR3 nucleotides are TGTGCCAGCACCCTCAGACAGGGCCTCCTCCCTGAAGCTTTCTTT.

This chain uses TRBV6-5 with TRBJ2-6, with D unclear. Germline assignment: CDR1 MNHEY and CDR2 SVGAGI. The CDR3 covers 19 residues. The V and J ends lost 0 bases and 0 bases respectively, with 15 bases between them. CDR3 sequence: CASSYSGPLHHSGANVLTF. The CDR3 nucleotides read TGTGCCAGCAGTTACTCCGGGCCCCTCCACCACTCTGGGGCCAACGTCCTGACTTTC.

The CDR3 reads CATSSSTGEKLFF. CDR3 bases: TGTGCCACCAGCAGTTCGACAGGCGAAAAACTGTTTTTT. V and J are TRBV15 and TRBJ1-4; D is perhaps TRBD1 (6 bases). From germline, CDR1 is LNHNV and CDR2 YYDKDF (reference sequence). V was trimmed by 3 bases and J by 8 bases, leaving 10 bases between them. This CDR3 is built from 13 residues. Drawing the rest from reference TRBV15 and TRBJ1-4, the complete variable domain is DAMVIQNPRYQVTQFGKPVTLSCSQTLNHNVMYWYQQKSSQAPKLLFHYYDKDFNNEADTPDNFQSRRPNTSFCFLDIRSPGLGDTAMYLCATSSSTGEKLFFGSGTQLSVL.

The chain is built from TRBV5-6 and TRBJ1-2; D is ambiguous. Trimming took off 1 base at V and 4 bases at J, with 8 bases between the two ends. Germline V gene lookup returns CDR1 SGHDT and CDR2 YYEEEE. The CDR3 totals 13 residues. CDR3 in amino acids: CASSLFYTYGYTF. The CDR3 region has the DNA TGTGCCAGCAGCTTGTTCTACACCTATGGCTACACCTTC.

The chain carries TRBV5-5 and TRBJ2-7, with 7 bases fitting TRBD2. Germline V gives CDR1 SGHKS, CDR2 YYEKEE (reference sequence). CDR3 length equals 15 residues. V lost 4 bases and J lost 7; bases outside the gene matches: 14. CDR3 coding DNA: TGTGCCAGCAGCCCATATAGTCAGCGGGGTTTTGAGCAGTACTTC. It yields the protein CASSPYSQRGFEQYF.

The gene calls are TRBV18 and TRBJ2-3; D gene uncertain. CDR3 length equals 13 residues. In germline, CDR1 is KGHSH, CDR2 LQKENI. The ends were cut back, 0 bases at V and 5 bases at J, with 6 bases in the middle. CDR3 sequence (DNA): TGTGCCAGCTCACCACCTCAGCGAGATACGCAGTATTTT. Translated: CASSPPQRDTQYF.

With respect to this clonotype: A much larger clone differs from this one at a single base, so this may be a read error. The genes are TRBV7-2 and TRBJ2-1; the match to TRBD2 covers 8 bases. Germline V lookup: CDR1 SGHTA, CDR2 FQGNSA. The CDR3 is 16 residues long. V shed 7 bases, J shed 11 bases, and the junction held 19 bases outside the gene matches. CDR3 residues: CASTTNSGSGRNKQFF. The CDR3 nucleotides are TGTGCCAGCACCACAAACAGCGGGAGTGGAAGGAATAAGCAGTTCTTC.

This clonotype has at least ten counts. The chain combines TRBV7-2 with TRBJ2-7; TRBD2 agrees at 10 bases. V shed 4 bases, J shed 3 bases, and the junction held 3 bases outside the gene matches. There are 14 residues in the CDR3. Germline assignment: CDR1 SGHTA and CDR2 FQGNSA. The CDR3 is CASSSAGGNYEQYF. CDR3 nucleotide sequence: TGTGCCAGCAGCTCAGCGGGAGGGAACTACGAGCAGTACTTC.

Only a few counts were recorded for this clonotype. This chain uses TRBV20-1 with TRBJ2-7, with TRBD2 matching 9 bases. Unmatched junction bases numbered 9, after V lost 2 bases and J lost 4 bases. The CDR3 sequence is 15 residues long. Germline CDR1 reads DFQATT; CDR2 reads SNEGSKA (reference sequence). The CDR3 coding sequence is TGCAGTGCTAGAACCGGGACTAGCCGCTCTTACGAGCAGTACTTC. Its protein product is CSARTGTSRSYEQYF.

The V call is TRBV28, the J call TRBJ2-3, with 10 bases identical to TRBD2. CDR3 length: 14 residues. With 8 bases clipped from V and 5 bases from J, the junction kept 7 bases outside the gene matches. The V gene's germline CDR1 is MDHEN and CDR2 SYDVKM. The CDR3 nucleotides read TGTGCCAGCGACGGGGGACTAGCGTTAGATACGCAGTATTTT. It translates to CASDGGLALDTQYF.

Worth noting for this clonotype: It is likely a read error, because the conserved phenylalanine at the end of the CDR3 is missing. The CDR3 bases are TGTGCCAGCAGTTACGCGGACTCCTACAATGAGCAGTTCTTA. Protein product: CASSYADSYNEQFL. The chain has TRBV6-5 and TRBJ2-1; D is undetermined. Germline V lookup: CDR1 MNHEY, CDR2 SVGAGI. Trimming stripped 2 bases from V and 0 bases from J, with 5 bases between. This CDR3 has 14 amino acids.

The rearrangement links TRBV5-1 to TRBJ2-2, with 12 nucleotides matching TRBD2. This CDR3 is built from 17 residues. With 6 bases clipped from V and 4 bases from J, the junction kept 10 bases outside the gene matches. Germline loops: CDR1 SGHRS, CDR2 YFSETQ. CDR3 sequence (DNA): TGCGCCAGCACGTCCCTAGCGGGAGGGCCAAGCACCGGGGAGCTGTTTTTT. Translation gives CASTSLAGGPSTGELFF.

Comments on this clonotype: Given a much more abundant clone one base away, this may be a read error. The rearrangement joins TRBV7-3 to TRBJ1-1; no reliable D call. The V and J ends lost 5 bases and 3 bases respectively, with 13 bases between them. This CDR3 has 14 residues. Looked up from germline, CDR1 is SGHTA and CDR2 is FQGTGA. CDR3 amino acids: CASSTAGFYTEAFF. Here the CDR3 DNA reads TGTGCCAGCAGCACAGCCGGCTTTTACACTGAAGCTTTCTTT.